A single sample is the source of the 8 T cell receptor beta chains below, sequenced in a study of cytomegalovirus exposure and HLA in healthy donors. With 60 Vbeta and 13 Jbeta primers, the PCR was carried out. TCRdb's table, derived via immunoSEQ multiplex PCR, lists solely in-frame clones and lacks some. Here the sample spans 150,000 to 200,000 clones, roughly 80% being singletons. Specimen: PBMCs. These receptors all come from a woman aged 30 to 39 in good health and CMV-seronegative.

The CDR3 DNA reads TGTGCCAGCAGTAAAGAGAGCGATGGGCCCCAGCATTTT. Translating it yields CASSKESDGPQHF. The chain recombines TRBV6-1 with TRBJ1-5, with no clear D. Deletions cut 5 bases from V and 9 bases from J, with 14 bases between. From germline, CDR1 is MNHNS and CDR2 SASEGT. This CDR3 has 13 residues.

CDR3 sequence: CSVEIASTDTQYF. The DNA for the CDR3 is TGCAGCGTTGAGATAGCTTCCACAGATACGCAGTATTTT. The chain is built from TRBV29-1 and TRBJ2-3; D unclear. Trimming cost V 3 bases and J 2 bases, with 9 bases left between them. The CDR3 has 13 amino acids. Germline CDR1 SQVTM, CDR2 ANQGSEA.

The genes are TRBV7-3 and TRBJ1-1; D call uncertain. The V and J ends lost 0 bases and 4 bases respectively, with 15 bases between them. Germline V gene lookup returns CDR1 SGHTA and CDR2 FQGTGA. The CDR3 is 16 residues long. CDR3 nucleotide sequence: TGTGCCAGCAGCTTAACTTTAGGGCAAGGGAGCACTGAAGCTTTCTTT. Its translation: CASSLTLGQGSTEAFF.

The chain couples TRBV10-3 to TRBJ2-5; TRBD2 aligns across 9 bases. CDR3 size: 16 residues. V was pared by 3 bases and J by 2 bases, with 7 bases of the junction left unmatched. Germline V gene sequence: CDR1 ENHRY, CDR2 SYGVKD. Written as DNA, the CDR3 is TGTGCCATCAGTGACAGTCTAGCGGGGATGCAAGAGACCCAGTACTTC. Its translation: CAISDSLAGMQETQYF.

The rearrangement links TRBV5-6 to TRBJ2-1; D unclear. CDR1 and CDR2 from the germline V gene are SGHDT and YYEEEE. CDR3 length: 13 residues. The ends were cut back, 4 bases at V and 6 bases at J, with 11 bases in the middle. CDR3 amino acids: CASSADSGNEQFF. CDR3 nucleotide sequence: TGTGCCAGCAGCGCTGATTCGGGCAATGAGCAGTTCTTC.

The rearrangement links TRBV27 to TRBJ2-2; D might be TRBD1 (6 bases). Trimming left V 4 bases short and J 7 bases short, with 16 bases between. CDR1 is MNHEY, CDR2 SMNVEV, per germline (reference sequence). This CDR3 has 15 amino acids. The CDR3 region is CASSSGQVKSGELFF. The CDR3 DNA reads TGTGCCAGCAGTTCGGGACAAGTTAAGAGCGGGGAGCTGTTTTTT.

CDR3 sequence (DNA): TGCAGCTCCACAAGGAGTACAGATACGCAGTATTTT. This sequence encodes CSSTRSTDTQYF. The chain recombines TRBV29-1 with TRBJ2-3; the D is unclear. Germline V CDR1 and CDR2: SQVTM, ANQGSEA. The CDR3 is 12 residues long. Trimming took 8 bases from V and 3 from J, leaving 12 bases between them.

The gene calls are TRBV7-2 and TRBJ2-3, with TRBD2 matching 7 bases. The CDR3 runs 15 residues. V was pared by 2 bases and J by 1 base, with 3 bases of the junction left unmatched. Germline CDR1 is SGHTA and CDR2 is FQGNSA. Here the CDR3 reads CASSLKGLRTDTQYF. CDR3 bases: TGTGCCAGCAGCTTAAAGGGACTACGCACAGATACGCAGTATTTT.